Below, 24 T cell receptor beta chains from the same sample are listed, as sequenced in a study of PD-L1 blockade in urothelial cancer. Method: immunoSEQ multiplex PCR; TCRdb's copy keeps in-frame clones and lacks some. Among tens of thousands of clones, around 72% were seen once, and the ten largest hold about 4%. Time point reported: pretreatment peripheral blood. Sequenced material: PBMCs, taken around atezolizumab (anti-PD-L1) treatment. These receptors were taken from a man between 65 and 85 years old with urothelial cancer.

The gene calls are TRBV29-1 and TRBJ1-2; 9 bases match TRBD1. This CDR3 comprises 13 residues. Germline loops: CDR1 SQVTM, CDR2 ANQGSEA. V lost 7 bases and J lost 5; bases outside the gene matches: 8. Here the CDR3 reads CSASEGQGYGYTF. The CDR3 coding sequence is TGCAGCGCCTCGGAGGGACAGGGATATGGCTACACCTTC.

The genes are TRBV2 and TRBJ1-5; TRBD1 matches 9 bases. This CDR3 contains 13 residues. Trimming cost V 4 bases and J 6 bases; bases outside gene matches: 1. Germline V gene data show CDR1 as SNHLY and CDR2 as FYNNEI. The CDR3, as DNA: TGTGCCAGCAGTGGGGACAGGGCTCAGCCCCAGCATTTT. Translation: CASSGDRAQPQHF.

Concerning this clone: Other DNA sequences in the sample encode the same CDR3. The V and J genes are TRBV19 and TRBJ2-2; no firm D call. There are 16 residues in the CDR3. Germline-derived CDR1 and CDR2 are LNHDA and SQIVND (reference sequence). Trimming shortened V by 3 bases and J by 7 bases, and 18 bases separated the two germline ends. CDR3 in amino acids: CASSISIIPSIGELFF. As DNA, the CDR3 is TGTGCCAGTAGTATCTCCATTATTCCTAGTATCGGGGAGCTGTTTTTT.

This clone has a single count. This chain connects TRBV18 to TRBJ2-3; D perhaps matches TRBD1 (6 bases). The germline V gene encodes CDR1 KGHSH and CDR2 LQKENI. This CDR3 has 14 amino acids. Trimming cost V 5 bases and J 7 bases, with 16 bases left between them. The CDR3 here is CASSTDRPPHTQYF. The CDR3 bases are TGTGCCAGCTCAACTGACAGGCCCCCGCATACGCAGTATTTT.

This clone is a singleton in its sample. In nucleotides, the CDR3 is TGTGCCAGCAGTTTATCCAGGGCGGGAGACACTGAAGCTTTCTTT. Translated: CASSLSRAGDTEAFF. This chain uses TRBV28 with TRBJ1-1; maybe TRBD1 (5 bases). Germline CDR1 is MDHEN and CDR2 is SYDVKM. The CDR3 spans 15 residues. With 1 base removed from V and 3 bases from J, the gap between germline ends came to 12 bases.

The rearrangement links TRBV5-4 to TRBJ1-6; no clear D gene. The CDR3 contains 13 residues. The V gene lost 2 bases and the J gene lost 7 bases, with 7 bases spanning the gap. Germline CDR1 reads SGHNT; CDR2 reads YYREEE (reference sequence). CDR3 amino acids: CASSFATNSPLHF. The CDR3 nucleotides are TGTGCCAGCAGCTTCGCAACAAATTCACCCCTCCACTTT.

This chain links TRBV28 with TRBJ2-7; TRBD2 matches 8 bases. From germline, CDR1 is MDHEN and CDR2 SYDVKM. The CDR3 is 14 residues long. With V trimmed by 3 bases and J by 4 bases, 5 bases remained unmatched. CDR3 DNA sequence: TGTGCCAGCAGTTTCGGGGGGGGAGGGTACGAGCAGTACTTC. Protein product: CASSFGGGGYEQYF.

This clone has a single count. The V call is TRBV5-1, the J call TRBJ2-7, with TRBD2 matching over 11 bases. CDR1 and CDR2 from the germline V gene are SGHRS and YFSETQ. Losses at the gene ends were 2 bases for V and 5 bases for J; bases not matched to a gene: 6. The CDR3 sequence is 15 residues long. CDR3: CASSFRGTSGDEQYF. CDR3 DNA: TGCGCCAGCAGCTTTAGGGGGACTAGCGGAGACGAGCAGTACTTC. The whole variable domain, remainder taken from reference TRBV5-1 and TRBJ2-7, is KAGVTQTPRYLIKTRGQQVTLSCSPISGHRSVSWYQQTPGQGLQFLFEYFSETQRNKGNFPGRFSGRQFSNSRSEMNVSTLELGDSALYLCASSFRGTSGDEQYFGPGTRLTVT.

This chain uses TRBV29-1 with TRBJ2-3; possible D gene TRBD2, 6 bases. Trimming stripped 3 bases from V and 0 bases from J, with 10 bases between. The CDR3 length is 14 residues. Germline V lookup: CDR1 SQVTM, CDR2 ANQGSEA. CDR3 amino acids: CSVEEGKSTDTQYF. Here the CDR3 DNA reads TGCAGCGTTGAGGAGGGAAAAAGCACAGATACGCAGTATTTT.

This clone has only one observation. This chain links TRBV9 with TRBJ1-2; tentative D call: TRBD1 (5 bases). The germline gives CDR1 SGDLS, CDR2 YYNGEE. The CDR3 covers 14 residues. The V end lost 0 bases, the J end lost 3 bases, and 9 bases lay between the germline ends. CDR3 DNA: TGTGCCAGCAGCGTAGCTGCCAGGGACTATGGCTACACCTTC. Protein product: CASSVAARDYGYTF. The full variable domain, its missing parts supplied by reference TRBV9 and TRBJ1-2, is DSGVTQTPKHLITATGQRVTLRCSPRSGDLSVYWYQQSLDQGLQFLIQYYNGEERAKGNILERFSAQQFPDLHSELNLSSLELGDSALYFCASSVAARDYGYTFGSGTRLTVV.

The J gene is TRBJ1-5, the V gene TRBV9, with TRBD1 matching over 10 bases. Germline values: CDR1 SGDLS, CDR2 YYNGEE. There are 16 residues in the CDR3. V dropped 3 bases and J dropped 3; count of bases not matched to a gene: 6. CDR3 DNA sequence: TGTGCCAGCAGCGCAGGGACAGGGGTCGACAATCAGCCCCAGCATTTT. This codes for CASSAGTGVDNQPQHF.

The chain joins TRBV10-1 to TRBJ2-1; 7 bases align to TRBD1. V trimming: 4 bases; J trimming: 6 bases; junction bases outside the gene matches: 12. CDR3 length: 16 amino acids. Germline-derived CDR1 and CDR2 are WNHNN and SYGVQD (reference sequence). CDR3 in DNA: TGCGCCAGCAGTGGACCTCAGGGGGTTAAAGGCAATGAGCAGTTCTTC. Amino acids: CASSGPQGVKGNEQFF.

This chain links TRBV5-4 with TRBJ1-1; no clear D gene. Germline V gene sequence: CDR1 SGHNT, CDR2 YYREEE (reference sequence). The CDR3 spans 13 residues. V was shortened by 6 bases and J by 5 bases, with 14 bases between the two germline ends. The CDR3 sequence: CASTATGGTEAFF. CDR3 bases: TGTGCCAGCACCGCCACGGGCGGGACTGAAGCTTTCTTT. Full variable domain (missing parts from reference TRBV5-4 and TRBJ1-1): ETGVTQSPTHLIKTRGQQVTLRCSSQSGHNTVSWYQQALGQGPQFIFQYYREEENGRGNFPPRFSGLQFPNYSSELNVNALELDDSALYLCASTATGGTEAFFGQGTRLTVV.

The chain recombines TRBV5-4 with TRBJ2-1, with 14 bases lining up with TRBD2. The V gene end was trimmed by 3 bases and the J gene end by 10 bases; junction bases not matched to a gene: 3. The CDR3 contains 14 residues. CDR1 is SGHNT, CDR2 YYREEE, per germline (reference sequence). The CDR3 sequence: CASSSGLAGDEQFF. The DNA of the CDR3 is TGTGCCAGCAGCTCGGGACTAGCGGGAGACGAGCAGTTCTTC.

The chain uses TRBV28 and TRBJ1-2, with 9 nucleotides matching TRBD1. The V gene's germline CDR1 is MDHEN and CDR2 SYDVKM. CDR3 length equals 14 residues. J lost 8 bases, V lost 7 bases, and 11 bases had no gene match. CDR3 sequence: CASIPAGQGKGYTF. The CDR3 DNA reads TGTGCCAGCATCCCTGCGGGACAGGGAAAAGGCTACACCTTC.

The chain is built from TRBV14 and TRBJ1-1; no firm D call. V gave up 4 bases and J gave up 2 bases, with 8 bases separating them. The CDR3 runs 13 residues. Germline V gene data show CDR1 as SGHDN and CDR2 as FVKESK. CDR3 bases: TGTGCCAGCAGCCCCAGAATTAACACTGAAGCTTTCTTT. Translated, it gives CASSPRINTEAFF.

The sample holds one count of this clone. The V call is TRBV19, the J call TRBJ1-6; unclear D gene. The V end lost 5 bases, the J end lost 7 bases, and 15 bases lay between the germline ends. CDR1 LNHDA and CDR2 SQIVND come from the germline V gene (reference sequence). This CDR3 has 15 amino acids. CDR3 region: CASSPRPKGNSPLHF. The CDR3, as DNA: TGTGCCAGTAGTCCTAGACCTAAAGGAAATTCACCCCTCCACTTT.

J is TRBJ2-5 and V is TRBV29-1, with TRBD2 identical over 7 bases. This CDR3 contains 15 residues. After removal of 6 bases from V and 1 base from J, the junction contained 11 bases not matched to a gene. Germline-derived CDR1 and CDR2 are SQVTM and ANQGSEA. CDR3 coding DNA: TGCAGCGTCGCCGGAGTGGTAGCGGGCCAAGAGACCCAGTACTTC. As protein: CSVAGVVAGQETQYF.

This chain joins TRBV20-1 and TRBJ2-5; 8 bases align to TRBD1. Germline V gene lookup returns CDR1 DFQATT and CDR2 SNEGSKA (reference sequence). This CDR3 contains 10 residues. The V segment lost 6 bases and the J segment 10 bases; nucleotides outside the gene matches: 4. The CDR3 coding sequence is TGCAGTGCCTTGGACAGGGACCAGTACTTC. Protein product: CSALDRDQYF.

This clone came up a few times. The chain carries TRBV10-3 and TRBJ2-5, with 13 nucleotides matching TRBD2. Per germline, CDR1 ENHRY and CDR2 SYGVKD. The CDR3 covers 16 residues. J lost 4 bases, V lost 4 bases, and 6 bases had no gene match. In DNA, the CDR3 is TGTGCCATCAGTGCTACGACTAGCGGGGGGTCAGAGACCCAGTACTTC. This encodes CAISATTSGGSETQYF.

The V call is TRBV5-1, the J call TRBJ1-2; 11 bases agree with TRBD1. Per germline, CDR1 SGHRS and CDR2 YFSETQ. The CDR3 consists of 16 residues. Trimming at V came to 6 bases and at J to 4 bases, leaving 11 bases not matched to a gene. As DNA, the CDR3 is TGCGCCAGCAAGCTGACCGGGACAGGGGGGACCTATGGCTACACCTTC. Its translation: CASKLTGTGGTYGYTF. The whole variable domain, remainder taken from reference TRBV5-1 and TRBJ1-2, is KAGVTQTPRYLIKTRGQQVTLSCSPISGHRSVSWYQQTPGQGLQFLFEYFSETQRNKGNFPGRFSGRQFSNSRSEMNVSTLELGDSALYLCASKLTGTGGTYGYTFGSGTRLTVV.

V and J are TRBV2 and TRBJ1-1, with a weak D call TRBD1 (5 bases). This CDR3 contains 12 residues. Germline V CDR1 and CDR2: SNHLY, FYNNEI. The V end was cut by 8 bases, the J end by 5 bases, with 12 bases between. The CDR3 here is CASGGSGTEAFF. Written as DNA, the CDR3 is TGTGCCAGCGGGGGGAGTGGGACTGAAGCTTTCTTT.

The chain uses TRBV27 and TRBJ2-7; D remains ambiguous. The CDR3 is 14 amino acids. Germline V gene lookup returns CDR1 MNHEY and CDR2 SMNVEV (reference sequence). V was clipped by 3 bases and J by 0 bases, with 9 bases between them. The DNA of the CDR3 is TGTGCCAGCAGTTTGGGCCTAAGCTCCTACGAGCAGTACTTC. This gives the protein CASSLGLSSYEQYF.

The chain is built from TRBV7-9 and TRBJ2-1; D ambiguous. Trimming took off 5 bases at V and 0 bases at J, with 11 bases between the two ends. The CDR3 has 15 amino acids. Germline V gives CDR1 SEHNR, CDR2 FQNEAQ (reference sequence). CDR3 loop: CASSLVKSSYNEQFF. The CDR3 DNA reads as TGTGCCAGCAGCCTGGTCAAGAGCTCCTACAATGAGCAGTTCTTC.